This T cell receptor beta chain was recorded in a study of shared clonotypes between healthy human individuals. The naive CD8 fraction comprised CD45RO-negative cells positively selected for CCR7 and excluded terminally differentiated effector memory CD45RA+ cells. CDR1 is SGHAT, CDR2 FQNNGV, per germline. The V gene end was trimmed by 4 bases and the J gene end by 4 bases; junction bases not matched to a gene: 11. The CDR3 consists of 16 residues. Profiled with immunoSEQ multiplex PCR; TCRdb holds only in-frame clones, not every one. The table includes about 2,100,000 clones, 85% to 95% detected once.

The chain carries TRBV11-2 and TRBJ2-5; 8 positions match TRBD2. Sequenced sample: naive CD8+ T cells from PBMCs. The TCR comes from a man aged 18 to 35 in good health. Some clones in this sample may be carry-over from other donors' samples. DNA of the CDR3: TGTGCCAGCAGCTCCTCGGGGGGGATAGGGCGAGAGACCCAGTACTTC. It specifies CASSSSGGIGRETQYF. The complete variable domain, with remaining parts taken from reference TRBV11-2 and TRBJ2-5, reads EAGVAQSPRYKIIEKRQSVAFWCNPISGHATLYWYQQILGQGPKLLIQFQNNGVVDDSQLPKDRFSAERLKGVDSTLKIQPAKLEDSAVYLCASSSSGGIGRETQYFGPGTRLLVL.